These 13 T cell receptor beta chains came from one sample sequenced in a study of blood T cell repertoires in COVID-19 (dated by TCRdb to about 2020). The library relied on the immunoSEQ multiplex PCR assay. This immuneACCESS table, as held by TCRdb, lists in-frame sequences with V and J called but not all clones. Of the missing ones, under half trace to an unresolved V gene in checked studies; the others have no known cause. The sample table lists over 150,000 clones, more than 75% of them with a count of one. Around 1.9% of the sample rests with the top ten. Sequenced input: peripheral blood. Receptors originate from a man aged 45-65 years who had recovered from COVID-19.

This chain connects TRBV2 to TRBJ1-5; D possibly corresponds to TRBD1 (6 bases). The CDR3 is 13 residues long. V lost 7 bases and J lost 7, with 14 bases in between. Germline V gene data show CDR1 as SNHLY and CDR2 as FYNNEI. The CDR3 loop is CASTWTAVQPQHF. CDR3 nucleotide sequence: TGTGCCAGCACGTGGACAGCCGTACAGCCCCAGCATTTT.

J is TRBJ2-1 and V is TRBV2, with D possibly matching TRBD1 (6 bases). CDR1 and CDR2 (germline): SNHLY, FYNNEI. The CDR3 has 16 amino acids. The germline V and J ends were trimmed by 1 base and 0 bases, with 10 bases remaining between them. For the CDR3, the DNA is TGTGCCAGCAGTGAAGTAAGGGGGAGCTCCTACAATGAGCAGTTCTTC. This gives the protein CASSEVRGSSYNEQFF.

The CDR3 bases are TGTGCCAGCAGAGCCGGACAGGGGAGCAATCAGCCCCAGCATTTT. It yields the protein CASRAGQGSNQPQHF. J is TRBJ1-5 and V is TRBV6-5; TRBD1 matches 9 bases. The CDR3 loop spans 15 amino acids. Germline V gene sequence: CDR1 MNHEY, CDR2 SVGAGI. The ends lost 6 bases at V and 1 base at J; junction bases unmatched: 4.

This clone has at least ten counts. V is TRBV9 and J is TRBJ2-7; D possibly corresponds to TRBD1 (7 bases). The CDR3 has 15 residues. Trimming left V 3 bases short and J 1 base short, with 14 bases between. CDR1 is SGDLS, CDR2 YYNGEE, per germline. CDR3 protein: CASSAQGSGSYEQYF. DNA for the CDR3: TGTGCCAGCAGCGCACAGGGGAGCGGGTCCTACGAGCAGTACTTC.

The chain recombines TRBV4-3 with TRBJ2-7; maybe TRBD2 (5 bases). Germline-derived CDR1 and CDR2 are LGHNA and YSLEER. The CDR3 consists of 16 residues. Trimming removed 1 base at V and 3 bases at J, with 16 bases between. CDR3 protein: CASSQAPDSPGYEQYF. CDR3 DNA: TGCGCCAGCAGCCAAGCCCCGGACTCTCCGGGCTACGAGCAGTACTTC.

The chain has TRBV6-2 or TRBV6-3 and TRBJ1-1; no definite D call. This CDR3 spans 13 amino acids. V was shortened by 2 bases and J by 5 bases, with 9 bases between the two germline ends. CDR1 and CDR2 (germline): MNHEY, SVGEGT. CDR3 nucleotides: TGTGCCAGCAGTTACGGGCAGACGACTGAAGCTTTCTTT. Translation gives CASSYGQTTEAFF.

This CDR3 is CASSLGTGGVYEQYF. CDR3 bases: TGTGCCAGCAGCTTAGGAACAGGGGGGGTCTACGAGCAGTACTTC. The chain joins TRBV7-2 to TRBJ2-7; tentatively, D is TRBD1 (8 bases). V was cut by 1 base and J by 3 bases, with 13 bases left in between. Germline CDR1 and CDR2: SGHTA and FQGNSA. CDR3 length equals 15 residues. Complete variable domain (other parts from reference TRBV7-2 and TRBJ2-7): GAGVSQSPSNKVTEKGKDVELRCDPISGHTALYWYRQSLGQGLEFLIYFQGNSAPDKSGLPSDRFSAERTGGSVSTLTIQRTQQEDSAVYLCASSLGTGGVYEQYFGPGTRLTVT.

The rearrangement uses TRBV27 and TRBJ2-2, with 7 bases identical to TRBD1. From germline, CDR1 is MNHEY and CDR2 SMNVEV (reference sequence). The CDR3 is 15 amino acids. Germline trimming cut 6 bases from V and 4 bases from J; bases unmatched to any gene: 8. The CDR3 DNA is TGTGCCAGCAGAGCTGACAGGGCGGTCACCGGGGAGCTGTTTTTT. Its translation: CASRADRAVTGELFF.

The chain has TRBV19 and TRBJ1-2; the D gene is possibly TRBD1 (5 bases). The CDR3 covers 15 residues. Germline CDR1 and CDR2: LNHDA and SQIVND (reference sequence). V dropped 3 bases and J dropped 5 bases, with 16 bases sitting between them. The CDR3 nucleotides are TGTGCCAGTAGTATGGAGTTCGGGAGGGGATATGGCTACACCTTC. Encoded protein: CASSMEFGRGYGYTF. Together with reference TRBV19 and TRBJ1-2, the CDR3 gives the full variable domain: DGGITQSPKYLFRKEGQNVTLSCEQNLNHDAMYWYRQDPGQGLRLIYYSQIVNDFQKGDIAEGYSVSREKKESFPLTVTSAQKNPTAFYLCASSMEFGRGYGYTFGSGTRLTVV.

The V and J genes are TRBV6-1 and TRBJ1-3, with no clear D. CDR1 and CDR2 (germline): MNHNS, SASEGT. The CDR3 consists of 15 residues. The V gene lost 0 bases and the J gene lost 4 bases, with 10 bases spanning the gap. CDR3 sequence: CASSEAQSGGNTIYF. In DNA form, the CDR3 reads TGTGCCAGCAGTGAAGCGCAGAGCGGAGGAAACACCATATATTTT.

The gene calls are TRBV6-5 and TRBJ2-7, with 11 bases lining up with TRBD2. Losses at the gene ends were 6 bases for V and 3 bases for J; bases not matched to a gene: 4. In germline, CDR1 is MNHEY, CDR2 SVGAGI. The CDR3 runs to 14 residues. CDR3 nucleotides: TGTGCCAGCAGCACTAGCGGGGGCTACTACGAGCAGTACTTC. Amino acids: CASSTSGGYYEQYF.

The V call is TRBV5-1, the J call TRBJ2-1; D not resolved. Germline values: CDR1 SGHRS, CDR2 YFSETQ. The CDR3 runs 13 residues. V was pared by 4 bases and J by 9 bases, with 14 bases between. CDR3 sequence reads: CASSLPDNPEQFF. The CDR3 coding sequence is TGCGCCAGCAGCCTTCCAGACAATCCTGAGCAGTTCTTC. The variable domain in full, completed from reference TRBV5-1 and TRBJ2-1, reads KAGVTQTPRYLIKTRGQQVTLSCSPISGHRSVSWYQQTPGQGLQFLFEYFSETQRNKGNFPGRFSGRQFSNSRSEMNVSTLELGDSALYLCASSLPDNPEQFFGPGTRLTVL.

This chain connects TRBV3-1 (or the pseudogene TRBV3-2) to TRBJ1-2; no reliable D call. Per the germline V gene, CDR1 is LGHDT and CDR2 is YNNKEL (reference sequence). The V end lost 1 base, the J end lost 4 bases, and 16 bases lay between the germline ends. CDR3 length: 16 amino acids. CDR3 loop: CASSQVGVSRVYGYTF. CDR3 sequence (DNA): TGTGCCAGCAGCCAAGTTGGGGTTTCGAGGGTCTATGGCTACACCTTC.